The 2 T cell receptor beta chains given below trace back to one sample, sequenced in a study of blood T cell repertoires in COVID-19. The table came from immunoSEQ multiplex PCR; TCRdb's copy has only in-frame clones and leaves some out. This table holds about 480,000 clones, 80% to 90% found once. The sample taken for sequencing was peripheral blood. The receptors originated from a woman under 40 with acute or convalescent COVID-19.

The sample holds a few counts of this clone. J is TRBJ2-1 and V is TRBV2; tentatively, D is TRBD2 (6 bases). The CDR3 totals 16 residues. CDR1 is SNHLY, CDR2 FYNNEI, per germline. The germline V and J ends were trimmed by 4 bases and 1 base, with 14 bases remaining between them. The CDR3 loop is CASSGQGLESYNEQFF. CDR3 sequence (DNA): TGTGCCAGCAGTGGCCAGGGACTGGAGTCCTACAATGAGCAGTTCTTC.

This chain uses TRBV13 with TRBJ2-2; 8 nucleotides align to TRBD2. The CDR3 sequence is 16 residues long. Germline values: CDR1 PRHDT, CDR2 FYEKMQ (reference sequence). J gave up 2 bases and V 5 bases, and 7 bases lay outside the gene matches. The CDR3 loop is CASSPQTSGNTGELFF. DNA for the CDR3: TGTGCCAGCAGCCCCCAAACTAGCGGTAACACCGGGGAGCTGTTTTTT.